These 18 T cell receptor beta chains came from one sample sequenced in a study of CD8+CD57+ T cells in acquired aplastic anemia. An expansion of CD8+CD57+ cells by flow cytometry had been shown in patients chosen for sequencing. TCR beta VDJ combinations and CDR3 sequences were profiled from genomic DNA. TCRdb fed the reads into MiXCR, producing one record per CDR3 protein. The sample contains around 190,000 distinct CDR3 sequences, 45% to 60% of which appear only once. Input material: sorted CD4+, CD8+, or CD8+CD57+ T cells (not recorded which) from PBMCs. The receptors were sampled from a human donor with aplastic anemia.

The sample holds many counts of this clonotype. CDR3 in DNA: TGTGCCAGCAGCTCGGGGACAGGGGGCAGGAACGAGCAGTACTTC. It encodes CASSSGTGGRNEQYF. This rearrangement joins TRBV5-5 to TRBJ2-7; 12 bases line up with TRBD1. From germline, CDR1 is SGHKS and CDR2 YYEKEE (reference sequence). V dropped 3 bases and J dropped 5; count of bases not matched to a gene: 6. The CDR3 is 15 residues long.

A word on this clonotype: Compared with germline, one end of the junction differs, possibly owing to a read error. V is TRBV7-6 and J is TRBJ2-1; no firm D call. Germline CDR1 reads SGHVS; CDR2 reads FNYEAQ. This CDR3 comprises 13 residues. CDR3 loop: CATKALNYNEQLF. Written as DNA, the CDR3 is TGTGCCACCAAGGCGCTCAACTACAATGAGCAGCTCTTC.

The V and J genes are TRBV7-9 and TRBJ1-4; TRBD1 agrees at 9 bases. This CDR3 is built from 13 residues. V lost 3 bases to trimming and J lost 8 bases; unmatched junction nucleotides: 1. The V gene's germline CDR1 is SEHNR and CDR2 FQNEAQ (reference sequence). The CDR3 region is CASSFGTGEKLFF. In nucleotides, the CDR3 is TGTGCCAGCAGCTTTGGGACAGGGGAAAAACTGTTTTTT.

This clonotype has only one observation. Given a much more abundant clone one base away, this may be a read error. The rearrangement links TRBV7-9 to TRBJ1-6, with D unresolved. The germline gives CDR1 SEHNR, CDR2 FQNEAQ (reference sequence). The CDR3 is made up of 15 amino acids. Trimming removed 5 bases from V and 0 bases from J, with 8 bases in between. In DNA form, the CDR3 reads TGTGCCAGCAGCGAAGGGTACTCCTATAATTCACCCCTCCACTTT. Translation gives CASSEGYSYNSPLHF.

This clonotype has at least ten counts. The genes are TRBV5-1 and TRBJ1-4; D is undetermined. The CDR3 consists of 17 residues. From germline, CDR1 is SGHRS and CDR2 YFSETQ. The V end was cut by 1 base, the J end by 0 bases, with 13 bases between. CDR3 nucleotide sequence: TGCGCCAGCAGCTTGACTGGGCAGACTGCAACTAATGAAAAACTGTTTTTT. This encodes CASSLTGQTATNEKLFF.

As DNA, the CDR3 is TGTGCCAGCAGCTTAAGACTAGCGGGGATCCAAGAGACCCAGTACTTC. This encodes CASSLRLAGIQETQYF. V gene TRBV7-8 combines with J gene TRBJ2-5, with 11 positions matching TRBD2. J lost 1 base, V lost 2 bases, and 3 bases had no gene match. This CDR3 has 16 residues. From germline, CDR1 is SGHVS and CDR2 FQNEAQ.

With regard to this clonotype: This clone may be a read error of a much larger clone one base away. V and J are TRBV2 and TRBJ2-1; D gene unclear. In germline, CDR1 is SNHLY, CDR2 FYNNEI. The CDR3 is made up of 15 amino acids. In nucleotides, the CDR3 is TGTGCCAGCAGTGAAGGTCAGCTGAGTTACAATGAGCGGTTCTTC. It encodes CASSEGQLSYNERFF.

Points on this clonotype: One end of the junction does not line up with germline, which may come from a read error. This chain links TRBV12-3 or TRBV12-4 with TRBJ1-1; a weak D match, TRBD1 (6 bases). The CDR3 sequence is 13 residues long. The CDR3 coding sequence is TGTGCCAGCAGGCTAGGACAGAACACTGAAGCTCTCTTT. The encoded protein is CASRLGQNTEALF.

This clonotype was observed at least ten times. The gene calls are TRBV5-1 and TRBJ2-3; TRBD2 agrees at 9 bases. CDR1 and CDR2 from the germline V gene are SGHRS and YFSETQ. The CDR3 runs to 17 residues. With V trimmed by 4 bases and J by 0 bases, 9 bases remained unmatched. The CDR3 sequence: CASSPLSGGPSTDTQYF. DNA for the CDR3: TGCGCCAGCAGCCCACTTAGCGGGGGCCCTAGCACAGATACGCAGTATTTT.

The gene calls are TRBV7-9 and TRBJ1-1; 8 bases fit TRBD1. With 10 bases clipped from V and 3 bases from J, the junction kept 1 base outside the gene matches. Germline CDR1 is SEHNR and CDR2 is FQNEAQ (reference sequence). This CDR3 spans 11 amino acids. The CDR3 loop reads CATQGDTEAFF. DNA of the CDR3: TGTGCCACACAGGGGGACACTGAAGCTTTCTTT.

As DNA, the CDR3 is TGTGCCAGCTCACCCCCGTCGGCCGCCTTCTATGGCTACACCTTC. It translates to CASSPPSAAFYGYTF. The J gene is TRBJ1-2, the V gene TRBV18; no definite D call. The germline CDR1 and CDR2 sequences are KGHSH and LQKENI. Between the trimmed V and J ends, which lost 3 bases and 4 bases, there was a span of 15 bases. The CDR3 is made up of 15 amino acids.

This clonotype was seen a single time. This chain links TRBV6-1 with TRBJ2-1; the match to TRBD2 covers 10 bases. CDR1 and CDR2 (germline): MNHNS, SASEGT. This CDR3 has 16 residues. After removal of 4 bases from V and 8 bases from J, the junction contained 11 bases not matched to a gene. In nucleotides, the CDR3 is TGTGCCAGCAGTGCTAGGCTAGCGGGAGTGGGGTATGAGCAGTTCTTC. Translated: CASSARLAGVGYEQFF.

This clonotype was seen only once. V usage is TRBV5-4 and J usage is TRBJ2-7, with 10 bases matching TRBD1. The CDR3 is 17 residues long. J was trimmed by 5 bases and V by 1 base; bases with no gene match: 12. From germline, CDR1 is SGHNT and CDR2 YYREEE (reference sequence). The CDR3: CASSLYPGQGIGDEQYF. CDR3 nucleotide sequence: TGTGCCAGCAGCTTGTATCCGGGACAGGGGATAGGCGACGAGCAGTACTTC.

The gene calls are TRBV9 and TRBJ2-3; 9 bases match TRBD2. V trimming: 3 bases; J trimming: 6 bases; junction bases outside the gene matches: 11. Germline CDR1 and CDR2: SGDLS and YYNGEE. The CDR3 sequence is 16 residues long. CDR3 coding DNA: TGTGCCAGCAGCGAACGGGGTAGCGGGGGTTTGGATACGCAGTATTTT. Amino acids: CASSERGSGGLDTQYF.

The rearrangement links TRBV7-8 to TRBJ2-3, with D uncertain. Trimming took 3 bases from V and 3 from J, leaving 4 bases between them. The length of the CDR3 is 12 residues. Germline values: CDR1 SGHVS, CDR2 FQNEAQ. For the CDR3, the DNA is TGTGCCAGCAGCTTCCCTACAGATACGCAGTATTTT. Translation: CASSFPTDTQYF.

This chain links TRBV7-8 with TRBJ1-2, with 9 bases that match TRBD1. V was pared by 2 bases and J by 0 bases, with 10 bases of the junction left unmatched. The CDR3 is 18 residues long. Per the germline V gene, CDR1 is SGHVS and CDR2 is FQNEAQ. CDR3 sequence: CASSLRGQGIDPNYGYTF. The CDR3 region has the DNA TGTGCCAGCAGCTTACGGGGACAGGGTATCGATCCTAACTATGGCTACACCTTC.

The V call is TRBV25-1, the J call TRBJ2-3, with 11 positions matching TRBD1. The CDR3 is made up of 16 amino acids. Germline V CDR1 and CDR2: MGHDK, SYGVNS. V was pared by 2 bases and J by 4 bases, with 5 bases of the junction left unmatched. The CDR3 DNA reads TGTGCCAGCAGTGAACCGGGACAGGGGGAAGCAGATACGCAGTATTTT. Its protein product is CASSEPGQGEADTQYF.

The chain combines TRBV5-6 with TRBJ1-2, with 9 nucleotides matching TRBD1. CDR3 length: 16 residues. The ends lost 9 bases at V and 7 bases at J; junction bases unmatched: 19. The germline V gene encodes CDR1 SGHDT and CDR2 YYEEEE. This CDR3 reads CATGFLSTGGNTGYTF. The CDR3, as DNA: TGTGCCACCGGATTTTTATCGACAGGGGGGAACACTGGCTACACCTTC.